These 32 T cell receptor beta chains came from one sample sequenced in a study of cytomegalovirus exposure and HLA in healthy donors. The PCR employed 60 Vbeta primers together with 13 Jbeta primers. This table comes from immunoSEQ multiplex PCR, and its TCRdb copy is limited to in-frame clones, with some not included. The sample includes some 150,000 clones, roughly 80% of them seen just once. Sequences were obtained from PBMCs. Every receptor here comes from a young man in good health and CMV-seronegative.

The chain couples TRBV9 to TRBJ2-1; 9 bases are a match to TRBD2. With 0 bases clipped from V and 5 bases from J, the junction kept 3 bases outside the gene matches. The length of the CDR3 is 15 residues. Germline V gives CDR1 SGDLS, CDR2 YYNGEE. The CDR3 coding sequence is TGTGCCAGCAGCGTAGCGGGACTAGCCGACAATGAGCAGTTCTTC. It translates to CASSVAGLADNEQFF. Supplemented by reference TRBV9 and TRBJ2-1, the full variable domain reads DSGVTQTPKHLITATGQRVTLRCSPRSGDLSVYWYQQSLDQGLQFLIQYYNGEERAKGNILERFSAQQFPDLHSELNLSSLELGDSALYFCASSVAGLADNEQFFGPGTRLTVL.

The gene calls are TRBV27 and TRBJ2-7; 11 positions match TRBD1. This CDR3 region has 15 residues. Germline V gene sequence: CDR1 MNHEY, CDR2 SMNVEV (reference sequence). Trimming removed 3 bases from V and 0 bases from J; junction bases left unmatched: 1. The chain's CDR3 is CASSLGQGVSYEQYF. CDR3 in DNA: TGTGCCAGCAGTTTGGGACAGGGGGTCTCCTACGAGCAGTACTTC.

The chain has TRBV27 and TRBJ2-7; TRBD1 is a possible D gene (6 bases). Looked up from germline, CDR1 is MNHEY and CDR2 is SMNVEV (reference sequence). The CDR3 length is 16 residues. V lost 5 bases and J lost 3, with 20 bases in between. The CDR3 DNA reads as TGTGCCAGCAGTCCTAGAATTGGACAGCTAAACTACGAGCAGTACTTC. Amino acids: CASSPRIGQLNYEQYF.

The genes are TRBV30 and TRBJ1-2; 10 bases line up with TRBD1. CDR3 length: 11 residues. V shed 8 bases, J shed 8 bases, and the junction held 5 bases outside the gene matches. Germline CDR1 and CDR2: GTSNPN and SVGIG (reference sequence). The CDR3 reads CARGTGVGYTF. Here the CDR3 DNA reads TGTGCCCGTGGGACAGGGGTCGGCTACACCTTC.

The V and J genes are TRBV7-3 and TRBJ2-4, with 7 nucleotides matching TRBD2. The V gene end was trimmed by 5 bases and the J gene end by 7 bases; junction bases not matched to a gene: 2. Germline V lookup: CDR1 SGHTA, CDR2 FQGTGA. This CDR3 spans 12 amino acids. The CDR3 sequence: CASSPGGNIQYF. The CDR3 DNA reads TGTGCCAGCAGCCCCGGGGGGAACATTCAGTACTTC.

The sample holds a few counts of this clone. V is TRBV7-9 and J is TRBJ2-3, with 10 bases matching TRBD2. V lost 4 bases to trimming and J lost 4 bases; unmatched junction nucleotides: 5. The CDR3 spans 15 residues. The germline V gene encodes CDR1 SEHNR and CDR2 FQNEAQ (reference sequence). CDR3 sequence (DNA): TGTGCCAGCAGCTACGCTAGCGGGGGACCAGATACGCAGTATTTT. Translating gives CASSYASGGPDTQYF.

The chain recombines TRBV25-1 with TRBJ1-4; 7 nucleotides align to TRBD1. CDR1 and CDR2 (germline): MGHDK, SYGVNS. The junction had 3 bases not matched to a gene; V was cut back by 4 bases and J by 4 bases. The CDR3 is 14 residues long. CDR3 amino acids: CASSGGGLNEKLFF. Here the CDR3 DNA reads TGTGCCAGCAGTGGAGGGGGCCTTAATGAAAAACTGTTTTTT. The variable domain in full, with the rest retrieved from reference TRBV25-1 and TRBJ1-4, is EADIYQTPRYLVIGTGKKITLECSQTMGHDKMYWYQQDPGMELHLIHYSYGVNSTEKGDLSSESTVSRIRTEHFPLTLESARPSHTSQYLCASSGGGLNEKLFFGSGTQLSVL.

V usage is TRBV25-1 and J usage is TRBJ2-2; 7 bases line up with TRBD1. CDR3 length: 14 residues. Germline V gene lookup returns CDR1 MGHDK and CDR2 SYGVNS. The V gene end was trimmed by 4 bases and the J gene end by 3 bases; junction bases not matched to a gene: 2. CDR3 nucleotide sequence: TGTGCCAGCAGTGTAGACAGGGACACCGGGGAGCTGTTTTTT. Translation gives CASSVDRDTGELFF.

V usage is TRBV7-2 and J usage is TRBJ2-2; D call uncertain. Looked up from germline, CDR1 is SGHTA and CDR2 is FQGNSA. CDR3 length: 14 amino acids. V was clipped by 5 bases and J by 0 bases, with 7 bases between them. The CDR3 coding sequence is TGTGCCAGCAGCCCTAAAGCGAACACCGGGGAGCTGTTTTTT. It encodes CASSPKANTGELFF. The whole variable domain, remainder taken from reference TRBV7-2 and TRBJ2-2, is GAGVSQSPSNKVTEKGKDVELRCDPISGHTALYWYRQSLGQGLEFLIYFQGNSAPDKSGLPSDRFSAERTGGSVSTLTIQRTQQEDSAVYLCASSPKANTGELFFGEGSRLTVL.

V is TRBV25-1 and J is TRBJ2-3; D unclear. The V gene's germline CDR1 is MGHDK and CDR2 SYGVNS. The CDR3 length is 13 residues. V was trimmed by 4 bases and J by 3 bases, leaving 8 bases between them. This CDR3 is CASSVPRTDTQYF. As DNA, the CDR3 is TGTGCCAGCAGTGTCCCCAGGACAGATACGCAGTATTTT. The whole variable domain, remainder taken from reference TRBV25-1 and TRBJ2-3, is EADIYQTPRYLVIGTGKKITLECSQTMGHDKMYWYQQDPGMELHLIHYSYGVNSTEKGDLSSESTVSRIRTEHFPLTLESARPSHTSQYLCASSVPRTDTQYFGPGTRLTVL.

This chain connects TRBV9 to TRBJ1-1, with a weak D call TRBD1 (5 bases). Germline assignment: CDR1 SGDLS and CDR2 YYNGEE. V was clipped by 0 bases and J by 8 bases, with 8 bases between them. The CDR3 is 12 amino acids. This CDR3 reads CASSVGGAEAFF. CDR3 nucleotides: TGTGCCAGCAGCGTAGGCGGGGCCGAAGCTTTCTTT.

This sequence joins TRBV9 and TRBJ2-5, with 9 bases lining up with TRBD2. Trimming cost V 0 bases and J 4 bases; bases outside gene matches: 7. Per germline, CDR1 SGDLS and CDR2 YYNGEE. The CDR3 consists of 16 residues. CDR3 in amino acids: CASSVVRGGEGETQYF. Written as DNA, the CDR3 is TGTGCCAGCAGCGTAGTGCGCGGGGGGGAGGGAGAGACCCAGTACTTC.

Turning to this clone: Other DNA sequences within the sample encode an identical CDR3. The chain employs TRBV4-3 and TRBJ1-2; 10 positions match TRBD1. V was pared by 1 base and J by 8 bases, with 7 bases of the junction left unmatched. Looked up from germline, CDR1 is LGHNA and CDR2 is YSLEER. The CDR3 covers 15 residues. CDR3 sequence: CASSQGRGTGVGYTF. The CDR3 DNA follows: TGCGCCAGCAGCCAAGGACGGGGGACAGGGGTCGGCTACACCTTC.

The sample holds one count of this clone. This chain links TRBV28 with TRBJ2-7; TRBD1 is a possible D gene (6 bases). This CDR3 region has 12 residues. V was cut by 6 bases and J by 6 bases, with 12 bases left in between. Germline V CDR1 and CDR2: MDHEN, SYDVKM. The CDR3 reads CASRNRVSEQYF. Here the CDR3 DNA reads TGTGCCAGCAGAAACAGGGTAAGCGAGCAGTACTTC.

The chain combines TRBV9 with TRBJ2-5; 7 bases line up with TRBD2. The trim removed 0 bases at V and 9 bases at J, leaving 5 bases unmatched. Germline V gene lookup returns CDR1 SGDLS and CDR2 YYNGEE. This CDR3 has 13 residues. The CDR3 loop is CASSVASLAAQYF. CDR3 DNA: TGTGCCAGCAGCGTAGCGTCCCTAGCGGCCCAGTACTTC. Looking up the rest from reference TRBV9 and TRBJ2-5 gives the full variable domain: DSGVTQTPKHLITATGQRVTLRCSPRSGDLSVYWYQQSLDQGLQFLIQYYNGEERAKGNILERFSAQQFPDLHSELNLSSLELGDSALYFCASSVASLAAQYFGPGTRLLVL.

This chain connects TRBV28 to TRBJ1-1; D is perhaps TRBD1 (5 bases). There are 15 residues in the CDR3. Trimming took off 2 bases at V and 0 bases at J, with 10 bases between the two ends. The V gene's germline CDR1 is MDHEN and CDR2 SYDVKM. CDR3 amino acids: CASSLPPGMNTEAFF. CDR3 nucleotides: TGTGCCAGCAGTTTACCGCCAGGGATGAACACTGAAGCTTTCTTT.

Worth noting for this clone: At one end, the junction sequence differs from germline, possibly due to a read error. The V and J genes are TRBV7-9 and TRBJ2-7; 9 bases agree with TRBD1. The CDR3 sequence is 18 residues long. From germline, CDR1 is SEHNR and CDR2 FQNEAQ (reference sequence). The CDR3: CSSSLRFGEQGAPYEQYF. DNA for the CDR3: TGTTCCAGCAGCTTAAGGTTTGGAGAACAGGGGGCGCCCTACGAGCAGTACTTC.

The J gene is TRBJ1-1, the V gene TRBV28; TRBD1 is a possible D gene (6 bases). This CDR3 region has 13 residues. Germline CDR1 reads MDHEN; CDR2 reads SYDVKM. V was shortened by 8 bases and J by 1 base, with 11 bases between the two germline ends. The CDR3 spells CASLGTSNTEAFF. Written as DNA, the CDR3 is TGTGCCAGCCTCGGGACATCGAACACTGAAGCTTTCTTT.

This rearrangement joins TRBV6-5 to TRBJ1-3; maybe TRBD1 (5 bases). V was pared by 5 bases and J by 9 bases, with 14 bases between. Germline loops: CDR1 MNHEY, CDR2 SVGAGI. The CDR3 is made up of 13 amino acids. This CDR3 reads CASSPPTDGTIYF. In DNA form, the CDR3 reads TGTGCCAGCAGTCCCCCGACAGACGGCACCATATATTTT.

V gene TRBV6-4 combines with J gene TRBJ2-3; D may be TRBD2 (6 bases). The CDR3 consists of 16 residues. The V gene's germline CDR1 is MRHNA and CDR2 SNTAGT. Trimming pared 6 bases from V and 3 bases from J, leaving 19 bases between. CDR3 in amino acids: CASSELAFGATDTQYF. Here the CDR3 DNA reads TGTGCCAGCAGCGAACTAGCTTTTGGGGCGACAGATACGCAGTATTTT.

This chain connects TRBV5-1 to TRBJ2-2; possible D gene TRBD1, 5 bases. V gave up 4 bases and J gave up 4 bases, with 14 bases separating them. The CDR3 extends over 15 amino acids. Germline lookup yields CDR1 SGHRS and CDR2 YFSETQ. In nucleotides, the CDR3 is TGCGCCAGCAGCACCTCAGGGTTGGGCACCGGGGAGCTGTTTTTT. It codes for CASSTSGLGTGELFF.

The gene calls are TRBV29-1 and TRBJ2-7; tentatively, D is TRBD1 (6 bases). This CDR3 comprises 12 residues. Germline values: CDR1 SQVTM, CDR2 ANQGSEA. V lost 4 bases and J 2 bases, leaving 9 bases between the germline ends. The CDR3: CSVGGQAYEQYF. In nucleotides, the CDR3 is TGCAGCGTTGGGGGACAAGCCTACGAGCAGTACTTC.

This clone was detected only once. V and J are TRBV7-9 and TRBJ1-1; possibly TRBD1 for D (5 bases). CDR1 is SEHNR and CDR2 is FQNEAQ in the germline V gene (reference sequence). The V end was cut by 1 base, the J end by 8 bases, with 17 bases between. The length of the CDR3 is 15 residues. CDR3 sequence: CASSLVRGMGGEAFF. As DNA, the CDR3 is TGTGCCAGCAGCTTAGTTCGGGGGATGGGAGGCGAAGCTTTCTTT.

The chain couples TRBV5-4 to TRBJ1-1; D ambiguous. Trimming took off 4 bases at V and 1 base at J, with 11 bases between the two ends. CDR1 SGHNT and CDR2 YYREEE come from the germline V gene (reference sequence). The CDR3 is 14 amino acids. The DNA for the CDR3 is TGTGCCAGCAGCCCGGAACCGGGGAACACTGAAGCTTTCTTT. Residues: CASSPEPGNTEAFF.

This chain links TRBV7-2 with TRBJ2-7; weak D call: TRBD2 (5 bases). Trimming removed 4 bases from V and 2 bases from J, with 6 bases in between. Germline CDR1 SGHTA, CDR2 FQGNSA. The CDR3 is made up of 12 amino acids. The CDR3 protein is CASSSGAYEQYF. The CDR3 nucleotides are TGTGCCAGCAGCTCCGGGGCCTACGAGCAGTACTTC.

The chain employs TRBV7-8 and TRBJ2-2; D might be TRBD2 (6 bases). The germline V and J ends were trimmed by 0 bases and 3 bases, with 8 bases remaining between them. In germline, CDR1 is SGHVS, CDR2 FQNEAQ. CDR3 length: 15 residues. CDR3 nucleotide sequence: TGTGCCAGCAGCTTAGCCGGGGACTACACCGGGGAGCTGTTTTTT. This translates into CASSLAGDYTGELFF.

This rearrangement joins TRBV7-2 to TRBJ1-2, with D possibly matching TRBD1 (6 bases). Germline V CDR1 and CDR2: SGHTA, FQGNSA. V gave up 3 bases and J gave up 3 bases, with 14 bases separating them. The CDR3 is 15 amino acids. The CDR3 protein is CASSLDQGFDYGYTF. The DNA for the CDR3 is TGTGCCAGCAGCTTGGATCAGGGGTTCGACTATGGCTACACCTTC.

This clone was recorded once. This chain connects TRBV7-8 to TRBJ2-7; the D is unclear. V gave up 5 bases and J gave up 1 base, with 9 bases separating them. Germline V gene data show CDR1 as SGHVS and CDR2 as FQNEAQ. There are 13 residues in the CDR3. This CDR3 reads CASSPFPSYEQYF. CDR3 sequence (DNA): TGTGCCAGCAGCCCGTTTCCTTCCTACGAGCAGTACTTC. Full variable domain (rest looked up from reference TRBV7-8 and TRBJ2-7): GAGVSQSPRYKVAKRGQDVALRCDPISGHVSLFWYQQALGQGPEFLTYFQNEAQLDKSGLPSDRFFAERPEGSVSTLKIQRTQQEDSAVYLCASSPFPSYEQYFGPGTRLTVT.

The V call is TRBV11-1, the J call TRBJ2-7, with 8 positions matching TRBD2. Germline V gene lookup returns CDR1 SGHAT and CDR2 FQDESV (reference sequence). The V segment lost 5 bases and the J segment 0 bases; nucleotides outside the gene matches: 12. The CDR3 extends over 17 amino acids. As DNA, the CDR3 is TGTGCCAGCAGCCCAAGCGTCGCGGGGGGTCCCTCCTACGAGCAGTACTTC. This translates into CASSPSVAGGPSYEQYF.

This clone was counted once. The gene calls are TRBV14 and TRBJ2-6; a weak D match, TRBD1 (6 bases). Trimming shortened V by 8 bases and J by 0 bases, and 17 bases separated the two germline ends. CDR3 length equals 17 residues. Germline lookup yields CDR1 SGHDN and CDR2 FVKESK. CDR3 in DNA: TGTGCCAGCCCCCACAGGGTAACCTTCTCTGGGGCCAACGTCCTGACTTTC. Protein product: CASPHRVTFSGANVLTF.

This clone occurred once. This chain joins TRBV18 and TRBJ1-3; D uncertain. V lost 6 bases and J lost 7, with 13 bases in between. CDR1 and CDR2 from the germline V gene are KGHSH and LQKENI. This CDR3 has 13 amino acids. In DNA, the CDR3 is TGTGCCAGCTCCCTGGGAGTTGAGAACACCATATATTTT. Protein sequence: CASSLGVENTIYF.

The chain couples TRBV7-6 to TRBJ1-1; D unclear. Germline V CDR1 and CDR2: SGHVS, FNYEAQ. Trimming pared 5 bases from V and 6 bases from J, leaving 10 bases between. The length of the CDR3 is 12 residues. The CDR3 sequence: CASSPPAAEAFF. CDR3 in DNA: TGTGCCAGCAGCCCCCCGGCGGCTGAAGCTTTCTTT.